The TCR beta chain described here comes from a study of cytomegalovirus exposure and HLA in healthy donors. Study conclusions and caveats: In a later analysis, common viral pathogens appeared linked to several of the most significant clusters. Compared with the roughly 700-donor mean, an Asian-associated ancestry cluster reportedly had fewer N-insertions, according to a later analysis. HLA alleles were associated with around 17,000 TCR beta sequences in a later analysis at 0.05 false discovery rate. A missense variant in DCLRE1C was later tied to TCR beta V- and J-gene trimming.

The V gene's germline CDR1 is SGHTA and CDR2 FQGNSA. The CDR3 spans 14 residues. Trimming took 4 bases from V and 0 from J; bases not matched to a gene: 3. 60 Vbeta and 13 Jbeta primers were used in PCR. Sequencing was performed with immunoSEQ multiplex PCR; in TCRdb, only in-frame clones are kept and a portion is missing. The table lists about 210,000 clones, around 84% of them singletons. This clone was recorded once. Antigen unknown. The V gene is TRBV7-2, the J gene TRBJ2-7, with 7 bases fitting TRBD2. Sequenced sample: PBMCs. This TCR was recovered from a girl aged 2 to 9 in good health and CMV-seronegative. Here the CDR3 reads CASSWLAASYEQYF. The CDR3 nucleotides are TGTGCCAGCAGCTGGCTAGCGGCCTCCTACGAGCAGTACTTC.